This T cell receptor beta chain was retrieved from a study of radiation and T cells in renal cell carcinoma. Whole-study context: Nephrectomy followed 15 Gy stereotactic body radiation by 4 weeks. Broader study findings: In blood, top tumor clones expanded by 2 weeks, shrinking by 4.

In regard to this clone: What it binds is unknown.

Trimming cost V 0 bases and J 5 bases; bases outside gene matches: 7. Germline V gene data show CDR1 as SGHRS and CDR2 as YFSETQ. The CDR3 is 16 residues long. Profiled with immunoSEQ multiplex PCR; TCRdb holds only in-frame clones, not every one. The sample lists roughly 120,000 clones, about 81% occurring once. Time point meaning: blood 2 weeks post-SBRT. Treatment in this sample: 15 Gy SBRT to primary tumor, nephrectomy 4 weeks later. Serial blood draws occurred at baseline and 2 and 4 weeks post-SBRT. The sequencing here drew on blood, taken from a patient whose treatment included radiotherapy and nephrectomy. The genes are TRBV5-1 and TRBJ2-2, with 7 positions matching TRBD2. This TCR was sampled from an older woman with renal cell carcinoma. The CDR3 coding sequence is TGCGCCAGCAGCTTGGCCGGCGGGAGAGGTACCGGGGAGCTGTTTTTT. It yields the protein CASSLAGGRGTGELFF.